One sample yielded the 13 T cell receptor beta chains listed below, sequenced in a study of T cell responses to AZD1222 COVID-19 vaccine. Produced via immunoSEQ multiplex PCR; TCRdb's table is partial and in-frame only. The table shows fewer than 200,000 clones, with about 90% occurring only once. The sequencing here drew on peripheral blood, taken on day 0 of AZD1222 vaccination. These receptors originate from an adult in good health.

This chain connects TRBV6-5 to TRBJ1-2; 7 bases match TRBD1. CDR1 is MNHEY and CDR2 is SVGAGI in the germline V gene. The CDR3 extends over 12 amino acids. J was trimmed by 8 bases and V by 5 bases; bases with no gene match: 5. This chain's CDR3 is CASSPTGTGYTF. The CDR3 DNA follows: TGTGCCAGCAGTCCGACAGGGACCGGCTACACCTTC.

In DNA form, the CDR3 reads TGTGCCAGCAGTTACAGTTATAGCAATCAGCCCCAGCATTTT. Protein product: CASSYSYSNQPQHF. The chain combines TRBV6-5 with TRBJ1-5; the D is unclear. V lost 2 bases to trimming and J lost 0 bases, with 5 bases between them. Per the germline V gene, CDR1 is MNHEY and CDR2 is SVGAGI. There are 14 residues in the CDR3.

V is TRBV5-8 and J is TRBJ2-7; D possibly corresponds to TRBD1 (6 bases). The ends were cut back, 5 bases at V and 2 bases at J, with 11 bases in the middle. Germline lookup yields CDR1 SGHTS and CDR2 YDEGEE. This CDR3 region has 13 residues. The CDR3 reads CASRRGGPYEQYF. The CDR3 coding sequence is TGTGCCAGCAGACGAGGGGGACCCTACGAGCAGTACTTC.

This sequence joins TRBV6-5 and TRBJ1-1; D unclear. V gave up 6 bases and J gave up 2 bases, with 16 bases separating them. This CDR3 contains 15 residues. Germline CDR1 MNHEY, CDR2 SVGAGI. This CDR3 is CASRYIRSSNTEAFF. The CDR3 DNA sequence: TGTGCCAGCAGATATATAAGGAGCAGCAACACTGAAGCTTTCTTT.

This chain joins TRBV7-2 and TRBJ2-3, with no clear D. The V gene lost 5 bases and the J gene lost 0 bases, with 15 bases spanning the gap. There are 16 residues in the CDR3. Germline CDR1 reads SGHTA; CDR2 reads FQGNSA. CDR3 nucleotide sequence: TGTGCCAGCAGCCTTAGGCCCCTAGGGAGCACAGATACGCAGTATTTT. Translated: CASSLRPLGSTDTQYF.

V usage is TRBV11-2 and J usage is TRBJ1-2; D perhaps matches TRBD1 (5 bases). This CDR3 is built from 14 residues. Germline V lookup: CDR1 SGHAT, CDR2 FQNNGV. V lost 5 bases, J lost 0 bases, and 10 bases lay in between. The CDR3: CASSRPTANYGYTF. The CDR3 bases are TGTGCCAGCAGCAGGCCGACAGCTAACTATGGCTACACCTTC.

CDR3: CASSPGNSGNTIYF. CDR3 bases: TGTGCCAGCTCACCAGGAAACTCTGGAAACACCATATATTTT. V is TRBV18 and J is TRBJ1-3, with D uncertain. This CDR3 comprises 14 residues. V lost 2 bases and J 0 bases, leaving 5 bases between the germline ends. Per the germline V gene, CDR1 is KGHSH and CDR2 is LQKENI.

The chain combines TRBV30 with TRBJ1-5, with D possibly being TRBD1 (6 bases). V lost 0 bases to trimming and J lost 4 bases, with 16 bases between them. The CDR3 is made up of 16 amino acids. Germline CDR1 GTSNPN, CDR2 SVGIG (reference sequence). CDR3 residues: CAWSVKGEGLNQPQHF. CDR3 nucleotide sequence: TGTGCCTGGAGTGTAAAGGGGGAGGGGTTGAATCAGCCCCAGCATTTT.

The rearrangement joins TRBV4-3 to TRBJ2-7; D might be TRBD2 (6 bases). V lost 0 bases and J 3 bases, leaving 12 bases between the germline ends. Per the germline V gene, CDR1 is LGHNA and CDR2 is YSLEER. This CDR3 is built from 15 residues. DNA for the CDR3: TGCGCCAGCAGCCAAGATTCCGGGGGAGACTACGAGCAGTACTTC. This encodes CASSQDSGGDYEQYF.

The chain joins TRBV18 to TRBJ2-2; D may be TRBD1 or TRBD2 (5 bases each). CDR3 length equals 14 residues. Trimming took off 0 bases at V and 4 bases at J, with 6 bases between the two ends. Germline CDR1 reads KGHSH; CDR2 reads LQKENI. Here the CDR3 reads CASSPPRGTGELFF. The DNA for the CDR3 is TGTGCCAGCTCACCACCGAGGGGCACCGGGGAGCTGTTTTTT.

This clone turned up a few times. The junction differs from germline at one of its ends, possibly a read error. The chain combines TRBV5-6 with TRBJ2-6, with 9 bases aligning to TRBD1. In germline, CDR1 is SGHDT, CDR2 YYEEEE. The CDR3 is 19 residues long. The DNA for the CDR3 is TGTGCCAGCAGCTTGGTGACAGGGGGAGTATCCTCTTGGGCCAACGTCCTGACTTTC. It is translated as CASSLVTGGVSSWANVLTF. The full variable domain, rest sourced from reference TRBV5-6 and TRBJ2-6, is DAGVTQSPTHLIKTRGQQVTLRCSPKSGHDTVSWYQQALGQGPQFIFQYYEEEERQRGNFPDRFSGHQFPNYSSELNVNALLLGDSALYLCASSLVTGGVSSWANVLTFGAGSRLTVL.

The chain joins TRBV5-1 to TRBJ1-4; the D gene is possibly TRBD1 (5 bases). Germline V gene lookup returns CDR1 SGHRS and CDR2 YFSETQ. The CDR3 sequence is 15 residues long. The V gene lost 2 bases and the J gene lost 0 bases, with 8 bases spanning the gap. CDR3 protein: CASSFTGATNEKLFF. The CDR3 bases are TGCGCCAGCAGCTTTACAGGAGCAACTAATGAAAAACTGTTTTTT.

The V and J genes are TRBV10-3 and TRBJ2-1, with 9 bases lining up with TRBD2. Unmatched junction bases numbered 12, after V lost 0 bases and J lost 6 bases. The CDR3 loop spans 18 amino acids. In germline, CDR1 is ENHRY, CDR2 SYGVKD. The CDR3 nucleotides are TGTGCCATCAGTGAGTCGTGGGCGGCTAGCGGGGCGGTCAATGAGCAGTTCTTC. Its translation: CAISESWAASGAVNEQFF.